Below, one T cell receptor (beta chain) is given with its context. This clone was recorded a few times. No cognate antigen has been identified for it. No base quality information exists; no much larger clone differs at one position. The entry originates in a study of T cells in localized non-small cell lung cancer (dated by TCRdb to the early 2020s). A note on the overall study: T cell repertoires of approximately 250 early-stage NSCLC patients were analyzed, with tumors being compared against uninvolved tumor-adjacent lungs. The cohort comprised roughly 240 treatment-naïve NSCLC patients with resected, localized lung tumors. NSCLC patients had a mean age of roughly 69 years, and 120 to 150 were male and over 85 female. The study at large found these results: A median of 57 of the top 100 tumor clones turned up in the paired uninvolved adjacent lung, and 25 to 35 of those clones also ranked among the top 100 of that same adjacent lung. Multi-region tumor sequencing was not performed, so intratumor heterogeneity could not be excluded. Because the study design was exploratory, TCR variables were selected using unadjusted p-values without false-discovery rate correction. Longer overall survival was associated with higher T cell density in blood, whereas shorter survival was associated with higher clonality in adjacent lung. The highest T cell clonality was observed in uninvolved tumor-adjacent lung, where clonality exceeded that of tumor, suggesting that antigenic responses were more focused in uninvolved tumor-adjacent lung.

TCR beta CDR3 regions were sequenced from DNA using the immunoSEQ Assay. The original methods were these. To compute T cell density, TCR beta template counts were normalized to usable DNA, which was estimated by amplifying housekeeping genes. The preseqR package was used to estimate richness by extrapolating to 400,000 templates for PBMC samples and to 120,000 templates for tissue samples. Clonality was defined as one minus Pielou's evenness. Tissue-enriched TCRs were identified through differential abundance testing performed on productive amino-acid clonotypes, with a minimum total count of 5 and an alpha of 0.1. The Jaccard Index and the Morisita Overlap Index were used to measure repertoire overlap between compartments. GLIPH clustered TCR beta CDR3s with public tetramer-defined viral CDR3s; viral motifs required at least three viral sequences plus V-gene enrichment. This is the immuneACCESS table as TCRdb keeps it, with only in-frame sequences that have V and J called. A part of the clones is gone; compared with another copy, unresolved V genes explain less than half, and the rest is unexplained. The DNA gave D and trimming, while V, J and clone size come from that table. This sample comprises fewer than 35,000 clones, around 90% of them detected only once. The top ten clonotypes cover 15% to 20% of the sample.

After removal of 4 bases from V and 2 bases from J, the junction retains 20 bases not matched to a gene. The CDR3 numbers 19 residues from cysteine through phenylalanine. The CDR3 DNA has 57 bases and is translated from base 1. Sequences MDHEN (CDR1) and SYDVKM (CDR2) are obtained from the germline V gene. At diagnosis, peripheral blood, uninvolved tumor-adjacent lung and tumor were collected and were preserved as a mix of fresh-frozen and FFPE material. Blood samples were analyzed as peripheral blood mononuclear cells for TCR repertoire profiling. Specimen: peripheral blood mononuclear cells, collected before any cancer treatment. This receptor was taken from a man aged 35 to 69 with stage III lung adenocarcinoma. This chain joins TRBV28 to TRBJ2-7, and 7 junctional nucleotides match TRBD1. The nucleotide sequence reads TGTGCCAGCAGTTACCCTTTACTCCAACAGGGGACAAACCCCTACGAGCAGTACTTC. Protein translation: CASSYPLLQQGTNPYEQYF.